One T cell receptor (beta chain) is described in this entry. This record belongs to a study of human T cells and chemical hapten exposure. Whole-study context: Minor pooled library volume differences mainly drove per-sample TCR yield variation.

CDR3 length: 16 amino acids. With 1 base clipped from V and 4 bases from J, the junction kept 8 bases outside the gene matches. The germline gives CDR1 SGHTA, CDR2 FQGNSA. Time point described: healthy volunteer bleed at 6 weeks. RNA extraction used unfractionated whole blood as the source of total RNA. Unique molecular identifiers were linked by the library to individual cDNA molecules. Via MiXCR, TCRdb re-called the RACE reads, giving one row per CDR3 protein. The data show some 31,000 distinct CDR3 sequences, with roughly 5% seen just once and roughly 13% held by the top ten. This chain uses TRBV7-2 with TRBJ2-5; 8 bases align to TRBD1. Sequencing was done on a sample of whole blood. The receptor was derived from a human donor in good health. Some clones in this sample may be carry-over from other donors' samples. CDR3 region: CASSLDSQGVGETQYF. In nucleotides, the CDR3 is TGTGCCAGCAGCTTAGATTCACAGGGGGTGGGAGAGACCCAGTACTTC.